The entry that follows covers one T cell receptor beta chain sequence. The antigen remains unidentified. The length of the CDR3 is 13 residues. Germline loops: CDR1 MNHNY, CDR2 SVGAGI (reference sequence). With 4 bases removed from V and 3 bases from J, the gap between germline ends came to 7 bases. These data belong to a study of graft-versus-host responses after intestinal transplantation. Across the study: Multivisceral, liver-intestinal, or isolated intestinal transplants were received by the recipients. Anti-thymocyte globulin served as induction for all recipients, who then took tacrolimus and steroids for around 3 years.

The study's findings and limits: Analysis identified GvH clones in recipient marrow, with some appearing first in ileum or blood.

Using immunoSEQ multiplex PCR, the repertoire was profiled, and TCRdb retains in-frame clones only, with some absent. This table holds approximately 130,000 clones, more than 80% found once. The chain combines TRBV6-6 with TRBJ1-5, with a tentative D call TRBD1 (5 bases). The starting material was unstimulated CD4+ T cells sorted from spleen or lymph node cells, obtained before intestinal transplant. The source is a human donor who received an intestinal transplant. Written as DNA, the CDR3 is TGTGCCAGCAGTTGGGGGAACAATCAGCCCCAGCATTTT. Its protein is CASSWGNNQPQHF.